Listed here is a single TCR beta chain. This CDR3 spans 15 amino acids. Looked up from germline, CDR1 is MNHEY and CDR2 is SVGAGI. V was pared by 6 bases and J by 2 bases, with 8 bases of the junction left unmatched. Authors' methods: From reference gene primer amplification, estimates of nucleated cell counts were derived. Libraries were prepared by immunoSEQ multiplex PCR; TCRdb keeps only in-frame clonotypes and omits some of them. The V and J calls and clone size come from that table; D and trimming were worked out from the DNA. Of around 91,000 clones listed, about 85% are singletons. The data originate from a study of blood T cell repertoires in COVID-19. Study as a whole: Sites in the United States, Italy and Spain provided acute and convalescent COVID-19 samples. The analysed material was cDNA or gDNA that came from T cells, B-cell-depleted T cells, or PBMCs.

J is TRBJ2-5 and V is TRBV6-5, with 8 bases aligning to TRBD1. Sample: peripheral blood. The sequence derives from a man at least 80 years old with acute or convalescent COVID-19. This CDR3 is CASRGTNRGQETQYF. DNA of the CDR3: TGTGCCAGCAGGGGCACAAACAGGGGGCAAGAGACCCAGTACTTC.